Listed here are 9 T cell receptor beta chains from one sample, sequenced in a study of blood T cells in healthy people across ages. Primers used in a second PCR of roughly 6 to 12 cycles were a sample-barcoded 5' primer and a J-beta primer mix. TCRdb analysed the 5' RACE reads with MiXCR anew, one entry per CDR3 protein. The sample carries 1.5 million to 2 million distinct CDR3 sequences, roughly 27% recorded once. The sequenced sample consisted of blood. The receptors were gathered from a woman aged 25 to 39 in good health.

This clonotype turned up a few times. The rearrangement uses TRBV20-1 and TRBJ2-5, with 9 bases aligning to TRBD2. The CDR3 is 17 amino acids. Germline-derived CDR1 and CDR2 are DFQATT and SNEGSKA (reference sequence). The ends lost 1 base at V and 11 bases at J; junction bases unmatched: 20. CDR3 in amino acids: CSARGKLAGATYNEQYF. DNA for the CDR3: TGCAGTGCTAGAGGGAAGTTAGCGGGGGCAACATACAATGAGCAGTACTTC.

This clonotype has just a few counts. J is TRBJ1-1 and V is TRBV12-3 or TRBV12-4, with D maybe TRBD1 (5 bases). This CDR3 is 13 amino acids long. Trimming took off 8 bases at V and 3 bases at J, with 13 bases between the two ends. The CDR3 DNA reads TGTGCCAGCGAGGGACCGATATACACTGAAGCTTTCTTT. This translates into CASEGPIYTEAFF.

The rearrangement uses TRBV5-1 and TRBJ2-3; D perhaps matches TRBD1 (6 bases). Trimming shortened V by 7 bases and J by 4 bases, and 16 bases separated the two germline ends. Germline-derived CDR1 and CDR2 are SGHRS and YFSETQ. The CDR3 consists of 14 residues. CDR3 bases: TGCGCCAGCTCAGAGCAGGGGAACCCAGATACGCAGTATTTT. Its protein is CASSEQGNPDTQYF.

This clonotype was recorded a few times. The chain recombines TRBV10-3 with TRBJ2-5; TRBD2 is a possible D gene (5 bases). Germline CDR1 reads ENHRY; CDR2 reads SYGVKD. The V and J ends lost 4 bases and 5 bases respectively, with 14 bases between them. CDR3 length: 14 amino acids. Here the CDR3 DNA reads TGTGCCATCAGTGCTTCGGGAAAGGTGGAGACCCAGTACTTC. Protein: CAISASGKVETQYF.

There are a few counts of this clonotype. The chain has TRBV5-1 and TRBJ2-5; TRBD1 is a possible D gene (6 bases). Germline V gives CDR1 SGHRS, CDR2 YFSETQ. The CDR3 sequence is 14 residues long. The V end lost 3 bases, the J end lost 2 bases, and 11 bases lay between the germline ends. The CDR3 DNA is TGCGCCAGCAGCTCCGGACAGAAACAAGAGACCCAGTACTTC. Its protein product is CASSSGQKQETQYF.

This clonotype came up a few times. The gene calls are TRBV18 and TRBJ1-2, with a tentative D call TRBD1 (5 bases). The V end was cut by 3 bases, the J end by 8 bases, with 13 bases between. The germline V gene has CDR1 KGHSH and CDR2 LQKENI. The CDR3 runs to 13 residues. CDR3 region: CASSPPDSGGYTF. DNA for the CDR3: TGTGCCAGCTCACCGCCCGACAGTGGCGGCTACACCTTC.

This clonotype came up many times. The chain links TRBV29-1 to TRBJ2-1, with D perhaps matching TRBD1 or TRBD2 (5 bases each). V was shortened by 7 bases and J by 9 bases, with 13 bases between the two germline ends. The CDR3 has 11 residues. Germline loops: CDR1 SQVTM, CDR2 ANQGSEA. CDR3 residues: CSGPRGGEQFF. The CDR3 DNA sequence: TGCAGCGGCCCCCGGGGCGGTGAGCAGTTCTTC.

This clonotype showed up just a few times. This rearrangement joins TRBV3-1 to TRBJ2-1; weak D call: TRBD2 (5 bases). Trimming took 1 base from V and 1 from J, leaving 11 bases between them. The CDR3 totals 16 residues. The germline CDR1 and CDR2 sequences are LGHDT and YNNKEL (reference sequence). The CDR3 coding sequence is TGTGCCAGCAGCCAAGGGTCTAGCAATTCCTACAATGAGCAGTTCTTC. Translation: CASSQGSSNSYNEQFF.

The chain couples TRBV11-2 to TRBJ1-1; TRBD1 matches at 10 bases. The junction had 13 bases not matched to a gene; V was cut back by 0 bases and J by 3 bases. Germline V gene sequence: CDR1 SGHAT, CDR2 FQNNGV. The CDR3 contains 19 residues. In DNA form, the CDR3 reads TGTGCCAGCAGCTTAGAGTGGGGGGACAGGGGCAAGGGGGACACTGAAGCTTTCTTT. It specifies CASSLEWGDRGKGDTEAFF.